This T cell receptor beta chain was found in a study of identical twins. CDR1 is SGHTA, CDR2 FQGNSA, per germline. V lost 1 base, J lost 4 bases, and 14 bases lay in between. The CDR3 is made up of 16 amino acids. MiXCR was run by TCRdb on the 5' RACE reads, yielding one entry per CDR3 protein. The table records 500,000 to 600,000 distinct CDR3 sequences, around 20% of them present only once. These data were likewise used in another study, on T cells expressing NK-cell markers.

This sequence joins TRBV7-2 and TRBJ1-5; weak D call: TRBD1 (6 bases). This TCR was recovered from a young woman in good health. The sample was CD4+ T cells sorted from blood. This chain's CDR3 is CASSLEYRETNQPQHF. The CDR3, as DNA: TGTGCCAGCAGCTTAGAGTACAGGGAGACTAATCAGCCCCAGCATTTT.